The clone carrying this T cell receptor beta chain appeared once. Using immunoSEQ multiplex PCR, the repertoire was profiled, and TCRdb retains in-frame clones only, with some absent. The sample includes some 1 million clones, 70% to 80% seen only once; the top ten take about 1.5%. The sample is drawn from a study of shared clonotypes between healthy human individuals. Input material: memory CD4+ T cells sorted from blood. Documented subset: CD45RA-negative fraction. This sequence originates from a young man in good health.

The CDR3 nucleotides read TGTGCCAGTAGGAACAAAGCTAACTATGGCTACACCTTC. Its translation is CASRNKANYGYTF. The V and J genes are TRBV19 and TRBJ1-2, with D unresolved. The CDR3 is made up of 13 amino acids. V shed 6 bases and J shed 0 bases, with 8 bases lying between them. The V gene's germline CDR1 is LNHDA and CDR2 SQIVND (reference sequence). Full variable domain (rest looked up from reference TRBV19 and TRBJ1-2): DGGITQSPKYLFRKEGQNVTLSCEQNLNHDAMYWYRQDPGQGLRLIYYSQIVNDFQKGDIAEGYSVSREKKESFPLTVTSAQKNPTAFYLCASRNKANYGYTFGSGTRLTVV.